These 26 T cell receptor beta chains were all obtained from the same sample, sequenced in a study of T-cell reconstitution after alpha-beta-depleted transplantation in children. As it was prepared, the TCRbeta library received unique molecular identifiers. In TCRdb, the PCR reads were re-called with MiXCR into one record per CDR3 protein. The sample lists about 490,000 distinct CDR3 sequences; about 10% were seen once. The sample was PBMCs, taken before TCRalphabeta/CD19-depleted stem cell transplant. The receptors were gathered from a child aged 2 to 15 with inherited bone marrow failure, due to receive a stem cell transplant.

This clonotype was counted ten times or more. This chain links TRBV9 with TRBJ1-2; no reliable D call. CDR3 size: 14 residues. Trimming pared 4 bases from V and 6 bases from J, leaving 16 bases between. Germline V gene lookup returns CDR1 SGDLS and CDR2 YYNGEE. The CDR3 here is CASSLHRGRDGYTF. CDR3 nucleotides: TGTGCCAGCAGCCTTCATCGGGGAAGAGATGGCTACACCTTC.

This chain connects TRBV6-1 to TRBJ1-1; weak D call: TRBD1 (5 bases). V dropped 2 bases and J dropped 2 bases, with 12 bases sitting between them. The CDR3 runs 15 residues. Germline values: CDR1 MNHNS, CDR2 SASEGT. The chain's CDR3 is CASSEMGTVNTEAFF. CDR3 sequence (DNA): TGTGCCAGCAGTGAAATGGGGACCGTTAACACTGAAGCTTTCTTT.

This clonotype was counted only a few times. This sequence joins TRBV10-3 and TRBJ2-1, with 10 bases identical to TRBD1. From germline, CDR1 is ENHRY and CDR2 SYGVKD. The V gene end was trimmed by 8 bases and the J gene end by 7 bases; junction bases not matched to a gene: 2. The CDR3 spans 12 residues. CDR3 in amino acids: CAIWDRGNEQFF. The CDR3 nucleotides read TGTGCCATCTGGGACAGGGGTAATGAGCAGTTCTTC.

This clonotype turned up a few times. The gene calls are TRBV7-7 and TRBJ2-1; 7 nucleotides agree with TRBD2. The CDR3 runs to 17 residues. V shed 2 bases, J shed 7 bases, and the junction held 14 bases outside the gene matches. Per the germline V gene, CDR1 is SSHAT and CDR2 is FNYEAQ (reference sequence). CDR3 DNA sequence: TGTGCCAGCAGCTTAAGTTTGGGGGAGGGGCCCCGGAATGAGCAGTTCTTC. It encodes CASSLSLGEGPRNEQFF.

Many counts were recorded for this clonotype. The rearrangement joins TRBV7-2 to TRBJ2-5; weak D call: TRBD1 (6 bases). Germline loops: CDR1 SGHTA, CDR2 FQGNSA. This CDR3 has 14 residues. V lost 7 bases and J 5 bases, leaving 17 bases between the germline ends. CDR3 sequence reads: CASTKSRGSETQYF. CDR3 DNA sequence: TGTGCCAGCACCAAGAGCAGGGGAAGCGAGACCCAGTACTTC.

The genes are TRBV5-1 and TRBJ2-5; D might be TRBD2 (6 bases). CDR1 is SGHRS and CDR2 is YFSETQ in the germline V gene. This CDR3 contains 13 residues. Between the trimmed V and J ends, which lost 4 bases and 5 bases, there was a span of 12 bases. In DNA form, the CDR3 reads TGCGCCAGCAGCCCGGGACTTTGGGAGACCCAGTACTTC. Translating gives CASSPGLWETQYF.

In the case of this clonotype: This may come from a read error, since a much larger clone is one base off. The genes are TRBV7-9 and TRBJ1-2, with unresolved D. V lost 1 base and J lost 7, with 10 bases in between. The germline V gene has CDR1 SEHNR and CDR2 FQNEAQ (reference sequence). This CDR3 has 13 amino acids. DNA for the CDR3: TGTGCCAGCAGCTTAGACATAAATGCTGGCTACACCTTC. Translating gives CASSLDINAGYTF.

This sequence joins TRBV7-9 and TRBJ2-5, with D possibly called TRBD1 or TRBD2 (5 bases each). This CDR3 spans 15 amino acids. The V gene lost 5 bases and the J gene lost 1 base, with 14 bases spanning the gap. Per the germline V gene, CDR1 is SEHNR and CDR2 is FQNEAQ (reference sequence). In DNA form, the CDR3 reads TGTGCCAGCAGCCTAAATGTTGGGGGCCAAGAGACCCAGTACTTC. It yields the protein CASSLNVGGQETQYF.

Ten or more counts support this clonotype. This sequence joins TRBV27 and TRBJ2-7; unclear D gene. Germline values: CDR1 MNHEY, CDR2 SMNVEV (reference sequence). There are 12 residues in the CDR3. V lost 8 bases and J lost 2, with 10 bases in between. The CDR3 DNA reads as TGTGCCAGCGGGTTCCAGGCCTACGAGCAGTACTTC. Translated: CASGFQAYEQYF.

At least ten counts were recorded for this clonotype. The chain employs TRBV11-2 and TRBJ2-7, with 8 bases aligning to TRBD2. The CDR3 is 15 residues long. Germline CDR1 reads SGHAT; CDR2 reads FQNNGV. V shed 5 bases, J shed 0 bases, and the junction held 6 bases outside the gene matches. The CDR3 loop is CASSRGSGISYEQYF. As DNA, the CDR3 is TGTGCCAGCAGCCGTGGTAGCGGGATCTCCTACGAGCAGTACTTC.

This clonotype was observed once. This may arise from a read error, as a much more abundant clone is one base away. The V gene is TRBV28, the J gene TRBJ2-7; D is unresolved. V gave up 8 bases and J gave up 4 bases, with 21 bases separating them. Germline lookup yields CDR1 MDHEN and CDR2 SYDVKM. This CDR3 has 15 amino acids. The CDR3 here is CASCTSSLWAYEQYF. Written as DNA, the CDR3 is TGTGCCAGCTGTACGTCTTCTTTGTGGGCTTACGAGCAGTACTTC. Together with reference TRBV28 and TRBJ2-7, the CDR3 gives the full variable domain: DVKVTQSSRYLVKRTGEKVFLECVQDMDHENMFWYRQDPGLGLRLIYFSYDVKMKEKGDIPEGYSVSREKKERFSLILESASTNQTSMYLCASCTSSLWAYEQYFGPGTRLTVT.

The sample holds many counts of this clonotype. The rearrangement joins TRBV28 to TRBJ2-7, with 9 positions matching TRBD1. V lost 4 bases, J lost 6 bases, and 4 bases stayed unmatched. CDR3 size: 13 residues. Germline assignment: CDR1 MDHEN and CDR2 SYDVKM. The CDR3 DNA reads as TGTGCCAGCAGTTCGGGACAGGGAGGCGAGCAGTACTTC. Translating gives CASSSGQGGEQYF.

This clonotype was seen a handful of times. CDR3: CASRRVAGSSYNEQFF. For the CDR3, the DNA is TGTGCCAGTAGAAGGGTTGCGGGTAGCTCCTACAATGAGCAGTTCTTC. The chain combines TRBV19 with TRBJ2-1, with D perhaps TRBD2 (5 bases). With 6 bases removed from V and 0 bases from J, the gap between germline ends came to 15 bases. The germline CDR1 and CDR2 sequences are LNHDA and SQIVND (reference sequence). The CDR3 contains 16 residues.

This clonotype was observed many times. CDR3 coding DNA: TGTGCCATCAGCAGGAGTATTCAAGAGACCCAGTACTTC. Translated: CAISRSIQETQYF. The chain carries TRBV10-3 and TRBJ2-5; D is uncertain. The CDR3 is 13 residues long. V was clipped by 6 bases and J by 2 bases, with 10 bases between them. Germline CDR1 reads ENHRY; CDR2 reads SYGVKD.

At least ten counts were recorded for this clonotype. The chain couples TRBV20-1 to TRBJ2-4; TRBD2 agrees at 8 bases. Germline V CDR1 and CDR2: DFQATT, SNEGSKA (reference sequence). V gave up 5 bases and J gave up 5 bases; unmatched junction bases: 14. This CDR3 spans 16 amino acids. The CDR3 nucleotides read TGCAGTGCTCCCCCGGGACTAGGGCTATACCAAAACATTCAGTACTTC. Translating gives CSAPPGLGLYQNIQYF.

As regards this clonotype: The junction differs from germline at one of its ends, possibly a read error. Here the CDR3 reads CASSSQGAGDLFF. In DNA form, the CDR3 reads TGTGCCAGCAGTTCACAGGGTGCCGGGGACCTGTTTTTT. V gene TRBV27 combines with J gene TRBJ2-2; tentative D call: TRBD1 (6 bases). Germline V lookup: CDR1 MNHEY, CDR2 SMNVEV (reference sequence). This CDR3 region has 13 residues.

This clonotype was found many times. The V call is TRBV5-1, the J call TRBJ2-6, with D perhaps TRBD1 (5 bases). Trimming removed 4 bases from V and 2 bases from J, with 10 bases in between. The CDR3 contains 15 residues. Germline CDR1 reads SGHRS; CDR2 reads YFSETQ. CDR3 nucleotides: TGCGCCAGCAGCCCCCTAGGGGCTGGGGCCAACGTCCTGACTTTC. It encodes CASSPLGAGANVLTF.

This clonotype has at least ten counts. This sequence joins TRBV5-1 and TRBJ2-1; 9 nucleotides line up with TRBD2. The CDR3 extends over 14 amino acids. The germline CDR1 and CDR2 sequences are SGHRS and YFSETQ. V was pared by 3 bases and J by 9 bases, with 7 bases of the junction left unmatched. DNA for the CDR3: TGCGCCAGCAGCTCACGGACTAGCGATGCTGAGCAGTTCTTC. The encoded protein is CASSSRTSDAEQFF.

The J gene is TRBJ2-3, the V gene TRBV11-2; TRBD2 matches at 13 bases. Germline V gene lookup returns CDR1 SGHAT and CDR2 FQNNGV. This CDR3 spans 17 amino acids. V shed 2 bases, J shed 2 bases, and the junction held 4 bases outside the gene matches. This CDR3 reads CASSLTSGRAITDTQYF. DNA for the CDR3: TGTGCCAGCAGCTTAACTAGCGGGAGGGCGATCACAGATACGCAGTATTTT.

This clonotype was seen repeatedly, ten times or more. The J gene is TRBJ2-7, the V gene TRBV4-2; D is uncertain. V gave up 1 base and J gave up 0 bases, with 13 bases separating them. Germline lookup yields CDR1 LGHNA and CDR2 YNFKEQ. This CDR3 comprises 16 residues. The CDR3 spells CASSQGQVSNSYEQYF. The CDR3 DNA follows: TGTGCCAGCAGCCAAGGTCAAGTTTCCAACTCCTACGAGCAGTACTTC.

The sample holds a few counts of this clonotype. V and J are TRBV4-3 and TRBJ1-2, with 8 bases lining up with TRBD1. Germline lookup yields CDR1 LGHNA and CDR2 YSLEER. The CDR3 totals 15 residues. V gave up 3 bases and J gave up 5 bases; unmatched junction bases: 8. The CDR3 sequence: CASSHRQGAWYGYTF. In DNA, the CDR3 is TGCGCCAGCAGCCATCGCCAGGGGGCTTGGTATGGCTACACCTTC.

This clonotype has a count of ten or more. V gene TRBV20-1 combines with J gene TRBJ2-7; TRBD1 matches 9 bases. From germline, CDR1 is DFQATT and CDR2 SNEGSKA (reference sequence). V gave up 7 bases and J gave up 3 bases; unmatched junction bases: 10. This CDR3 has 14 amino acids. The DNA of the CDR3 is TGCAGTGTTGCACCGGGACAGGGTATCTACGAGCAGTACTTC. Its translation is CSVAPGQGIYEQYF.

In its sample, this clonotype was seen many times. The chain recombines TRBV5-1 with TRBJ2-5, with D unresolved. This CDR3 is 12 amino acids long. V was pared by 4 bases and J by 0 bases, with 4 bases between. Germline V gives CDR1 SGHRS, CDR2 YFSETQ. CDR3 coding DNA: TGCGCCAGCAGCGTGGACCAAGAGACCCAGTACTTC. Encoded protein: CASSVDQETQYF.

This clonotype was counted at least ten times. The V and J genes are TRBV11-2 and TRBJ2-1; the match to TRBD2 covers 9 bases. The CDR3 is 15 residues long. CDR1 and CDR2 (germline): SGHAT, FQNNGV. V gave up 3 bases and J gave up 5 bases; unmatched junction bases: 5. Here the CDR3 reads CASSFSAGGDNEQFF. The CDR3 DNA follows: TGTGCCAGCAGCTTTTCGGCGGGAGGGGACAATGAGCAGTTCTTC.

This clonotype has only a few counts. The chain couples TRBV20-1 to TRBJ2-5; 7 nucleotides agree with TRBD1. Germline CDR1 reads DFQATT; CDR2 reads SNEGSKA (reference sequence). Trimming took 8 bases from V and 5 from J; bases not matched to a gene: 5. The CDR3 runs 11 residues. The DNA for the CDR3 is TGCAGTAAGGGGGCGATGGAGACCCAGTACTTC. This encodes CSKGAMETQYF.

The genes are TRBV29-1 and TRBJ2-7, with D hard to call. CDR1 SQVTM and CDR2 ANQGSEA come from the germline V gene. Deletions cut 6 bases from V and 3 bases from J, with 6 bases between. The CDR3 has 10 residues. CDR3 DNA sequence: TGCAGCGTCTTTCACTACGAGCAGTACTTC. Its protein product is CSVFHYEQYF.